These 21 T cell receptor beta chains were all obtained from the same sample, sequenced in a study of T cell responses to AZD1222 COVID-19 vaccine (dated by TCRdb to about 2021). This specimen's time point label, per the study, means: baseline before first vaccination. Libraries were prepared through the immunoSEQ multiplex PCR assay. This is the immuneACCESS table as TCRdb keeps it, with only in-frame sequences that have V and J called. A part of the clones is gone; compared with another copy, unresolved V genes explain less than half, and the rest is unexplained. Within this sample are 110,000 to 150,000 clones, with around nine tenths of them counted one time only. Clones ranked in the top ten supply about 3% of the sample. The sequenced sample was peripheral blood, obtained on day 0 of AZD1222 vaccination. These receptors were taken from an adult in good health.

The chain is built from TRBV11-2 and TRBJ1-1; D call uncertain. There are 17 residues in the CDR3. Germline V gene data show CDR1 as SGHAT and CDR2 as FQNNGV. The ends were cut back, 6 bases at V and 0 bases at J, with 20 bases in the middle. CDR3 residues: CASSFDYIGQLNTEAFF. The CDR3, as DNA: TGTGCCAGCAGTTTCGACTACATCGGTCAACTGAACACTGAAGCTTTCTTT.

The chain couples TRBV5-6 to TRBJ1-5; D ambiguous. The CDR3 is made up of 11 amino acids. Germline CDR1 is SGHDT and CDR2 is YYEEEE. With 5 bases removed from V and 4 bases from J, the gap between germline ends came to 4 bases. This CDR3 is CASRWNQPQHF. The DNA for the CDR3 is TGTGCCAGCAGGTGGAATCAGCCCCAGCATTTT.

J is TRBJ2-1 and V is TRBV12-3 or TRBV12-4; perhaps TRBD2 as D (6 bases). This CDR3 contains 13 residues. The germline V and J ends were trimmed by 4 bases and 7 bases, with 11 bases remaining between them. CDR3 sequence reads: CASSSLLANEQFF. As DNA, the CDR3 is TGTGCCAGCAGTTCCCTTCTAGCGAATGAGCAGTTCTTC.

This clone occurred once. V is TRBV3-1 (or the pseudogene TRBV3-2) and J is TRBJ1-5; possible D gene TRBD1, 5 bases. Between the trimmed V and J ends, which lost 3 bases and 4 bases, there was a span of 19 bases. The CDR3 length is 17 residues. Germline V gives CDR1 LGHDT, CDR2 YNNKEL (reference sequence). The CDR3 nucleotides read TGTGCCAGCAGCCAGCGGGGCGTGGGGGGGATTAATCAGCCCCAGCATTTT. Translation gives CASSQRGVGGINQPQHF.

The V call is TRBV10-2, the J call TRBJ1-5; tentatively, D is TRBD1 (6 bases). The V and J ends lost 3 bases and 5 bases respectively, with 11 bases between them. The germline V gene encodes CDR1 WSHSY and CDR2 SAAADI. The CDR3 is 14 residues long. CDR3 DNA sequence: TGCGCCAGCAGTGAACGACAGGACCATCAGCCCCAGCATTTT. Residues: CASSERQDHQPQHF.

The CDR3 loop reads CASSLWASGQGKSYEQYF. The CDR3 bases are TGCGCCAGCAGCTTGTGGGCCTCGGGACAGGGAAAATCCTACGAGCAGTACTTC. The V call is TRBV5-1, the J call TRBJ2-7; 9 bases are a match to TRBD1. With 1 base clipped from V and 1 base from J, the junction kept 12 bases outside the gene matches. From germline, CDR1 is SGHRS and CDR2 YFSETQ. The CDR3 has 18 residues.

This sequence joins TRBV3-1 (or the pseudogene TRBV3-2) and TRBJ2-7; the D gene is possibly TRBD1 (6 bases). With 3 bases removed from V and 6 bases from J, the gap between germline ends came to 18 bases. Germline V gives CDR1 LGHDT, CDR2 YNNKEL (reference sequence). The CDR3 runs 15 residues. The CDR3 here is CASSQRGRGTFEQYF. The CDR3 bases are TGTGCCAGCAGCCAGAGGGGTAGGGGGACCTTCGAGCAGTACTTC.

This chain joins TRBV5-4 and TRBJ1-1; weak D call: TRBD1 (5 bases). Per germline, CDR1 SGHNT and CDR2 YYREEE (reference sequence). This CDR3 spans 14 amino acids. With 2 bases removed from V and 5 bases from J, the gap between germline ends came to 13 bases. The CDR3 is CASSFLAGSTEAFF. Written as DNA, the CDR3 is TGTGCCAGCAGCTTTTTGGCAGGGAGTACTGAAGCTTTCTTT. Full variable domain (rest looked up from reference TRBV5-4 and TRBJ1-1): ETGVTQSPTHLIKTRGQQVTLRCSSQSGHNTVSWYQQALGQGPQFIFQYYREEENGRGNFPPRFSGLQFPNYSSELNVNALELDDSALYLCASSFLAGSTEAFFGQGTRLTVV.

The rearrangement joins TRBV28 to TRBJ1-1; D is uncertain. The CDR3 consists of 13 residues. Germline lookup yields CDR1 MDHEN and CDR2 SYDVKM. Between the trimmed V and J ends, which lost 3 bases and 4 bases, there was a span of 9 bases. The CDR3 is CASSLPGSTEAFF. CDR3 DNA sequence: TGTGCCAGCAGTTTGCCGGGGAGCACTGAAGCTTTCTTT.

V gene TRBV27 combines with J gene TRBJ1-6; D may be TRBD1 (5 bases). The V gene lost 2 bases and the J gene lost 5 bases, with 7 bases spanning the gap. From germline, CDR1 is MNHEY and CDR2 SMNVEV (reference sequence). This CDR3 comprises 14 residues. The CDR3 sequence: CASSLAGHNSPLHF. The CDR3 DNA reads as TGTGCCAGCAGTTTAGCAGGGCATAATTCACCCCTCCACTTT.

The chain has TRBV6-5 and TRBJ1-1; D is unclear. The ends were cut back, 7 bases at V and 1 base at J, with 10 bases in the middle. Germline-derived CDR1 and CDR2 are MNHEY and SVGAGI. The CDR3 totals 13 residues. CDR3 protein: CASTPGWNTEAFF. CDR3 DNA sequence: TGTGCCAGCACGCCGGGATGGAACACTGAAGCTTTCTTT.

This clone was recorded a few times. The gene calls are TRBV3-1 (or the pseudogene TRBV3-2) and TRBJ1-2, with D perhaps TRBD1 (5 bases). Germline loops: CDR1 LGHDT, CDR2 YNNKEL (reference sequence). CDR3 length: 14 amino acids. The V gene lost 0 bases and the J gene lost 6 bases, with 11 bases spanning the gap. In DNA, the CDR3 is TGTGCCAGCAGCCAAGAGGGACGTATAGATGGCTACACCTTC. This encodes CASSQEGRIDGYTF.

The chain joins TRBV10-2 to TRBJ1-6; no reliable D call. V lost 8 bases and J lost 5, with 16 bases in between. Germline lookup yields CDR1 WSHSY and CDR2 SAAADI. The CDR3 has 15 amino acids. CDR3: CASCISKGDNSPLHF. The CDR3 nucleotides read TGCGCCAGCTGTATTTCTAAGGGCGATAATTCACCCCTCCACTTT.

The chain combines TRBV19 with TRBJ1-6; 10 bases are shared with TRBD1. With 9 bases clipped from V and 6 bases from J, the junction kept 5 bases outside the gene matches. The CDR3 extends over 14 amino acids. CDR1 is LNHDA, CDR2 SQIVND, per germline (reference sequence). Here the CDR3 reads CASRQGAPNSPLHF. DNA for the CDR3: TGTGCCAGCCGACAGGGGGCGCCTAATTCACCCCTCCACTTT.

This clone was observed a few times. The chain recombines TRBV2 with TRBJ1-2; D uncertain. Looked up from germline, CDR1 is SNHLY and CDR2 is FYNNEI. V was cut by 8 bases and J by 4 bases, with 11 bases left in between. The CDR3 loop spans 12 amino acids. DNA of the CDR3: TGTGCCAGCCCGGAATCGACCTATGGCTACACCTTC. Its protein is CASPESTYGYTF.

In this sample, this clone turned up once. The chain combines TRBV7-7 with TRBJ2-2, with 11 bases lining up with TRBD2. CDR3 length: 17 residues. With 4 bases clipped from V and 0 bases from J, the junction kept 4 bases outside the gene matches. CDR1 SSHAT and CDR2 FNYEAQ come from the germline V gene (reference sequence). The CDR3 loop is CASSSTSGIANTGELFF. DNA for the CDR3: TGTGCCAGCAGCTCGACTAGCGGGATCGCGAACACCGGGGAGCTGTTTTTT.

The chain carries TRBV6-2 or TRBV6-3 and TRBJ2-1; 7 bases match TRBD1. This CDR3 spans 15 amino acids. Germline CDR1 is MNHEY and CDR2 is SVGEGT. After removal of 6 bases from V and 0 bases from J, the junction contained 5 bases not matched to a gene. For the CDR3, the DNA is TGTGCCAGCAGCCTCCGGGACAGCTCCTACAATGAGCAGTTCTTC. Its protein is CASSLRDSSYNEQFF.

The chain uses TRBV3-1 (or the pseudogene TRBV3-2) and TRBJ1-2; possible D gene TRBD1, 6 bases. Germline lookup yields CDR1 LGHDT and CDR2 YNNKEL (reference sequence). V was clipped by 0 bases and J by 4 bases, with 12 bases between them. This CDR3 has 15 residues. CDR3 loop: CASSQDLGQIYGYTF. The DNA of the CDR3 is TGTGCCAGCAGCCAAGATCTTGGACAGATCTATGGCTACACCTTC.

The genes are TRBV16 and TRBJ1-5; 9 bases fit TRBD1. The CDR3 is 14 residues long. Trimming removed 8 bases from V and 4 bases from J; junction bases left unmatched: 6. Germline assignment: CDR1 KGHSY and CDR2 FQNENV. The CDR3 DNA reads TGTGCCAGCGAGCCGACAGGGGGTAATCAGCCCCAGCATTTT. Its translation is CASEPTGGNQPQHF.

This chain joins TRBV4-3 and TRBJ2-1, with 10 bases aligning to TRBD2. The germline CDR1 and CDR2 sequences are LGHNA and YSLEER. With 3 bases clipped from V and 6 bases from J, the junction kept 11 bases outside the gene matches. CDR3 length: 17 amino acids. CDR3 in DNA: TGCGCCAGCAGCCACTCAGTAGCGGGAGGAGGAGGCAATGAGCAGTTCTTC. Its protein product is CASSHSVAGGGGNEQFF.

V and J are TRBV6-5 and TRBJ2-7; D is perhaps TRBD2 (6 bases). The CDR3 length is 15 residues. V was clipped by 0 bases and J by 6 bases, with 15 bases between them. Germline V gene data show CDR1 as MNHEY and CDR2 as SVGAGI. CDR3 amino acids: CASSYSIEEGFEQYF. In DNA, the CDR3 is TGTGCCAGCAGTTACTCCATCGAGGAGGGTTTCGAGCAGTACTTC.